This T cell receptor beta chain was sequenced for a study of cytomegalovirus exposure and HLA in healthy donors. Whole-study context: HLA-typed donors were the source of about 85 million unique TCRs, which an early data release held.

Regarding the study as a whole: The authors enumerated some 160 TCR beta chains as linked to cytomegalovirus.

The PCR employed 60 Vbeta primers together with 13 Jbeta primers. Generated by immunoSEQ multiplex PCR, the TCRdb table keeps only in-frame clones and is missing some. The top ten clones hold about 2.5% of a sample with 150,000 to 200,000 clones, around three quarters of them seen once. This CDR3 contains 14 residues. With V trimmed by 4 bases and J by 2 bases, 5 bases remained unmatched. Germline V gene data show CDR1 as MGHRA and CDR2 as YSYEKL. Of note for this clone: Its target is unknown.

The material sequenced was PBMCs. This rearrangement joins TRBV4-1 to TRBJ2-7, with 7 bases identical to TRBD1. This clonotype was sampled from a woman in her twenties or thirties in good health and CMV-seropositive. CDR3: CASSPSQGAYEQYF. In DNA form, the CDR3 reads TGCGCCAGCAGCCCCTCCCAGGGGGCCTACGAGCAGTACTTC.